This T cell receptor (beta chain) was identified during a study of cytomegalovirus exposure and HLA in healthy donors. Clones were read by immunoSEQ multiplex PCR, and TCRdb kept only the in-frame ones, dropping some. Of 150,000 to 200,000 clones in the sample, around nine tenths were seen once. This CDR3 contains 15 residues. The ends were cut back, 0 bases at V and 6 bases at J, with 12 bases in the middle. Per germline, CDR1 SNHLY and CDR2 FYNNEI. This sequence originates from a man between 18 and 35 years old in good health and CMV-seropositive. Sequencing used PBMCs. The chain couples TRBV2 to TRBJ2-1; D unclear. Here the CDR3 reads CASSEAPKGVNEQFF. Here the CDR3 DNA reads TGTGCCAGCAGTGAAGCTCCCAAAGGAGTCAATGAGCAGTTCTTC. Looking up the rest from reference TRBV2 and TRBJ2-1 gives the full variable domain: EPEVTQTPSHQVTQMGQEVILRCVPISNHLYFYWYRQILGQKVEFLVSFYNNEISEKSEIFDDQFSVERPDGSNFTLKIRSTKLEDSAMYFCASSEAPKGVNEQFFGPGTRLTVL.